The sequence of this TCR beta chain was determined in a study of cytomegalovirus exposure and HLA in healthy donors. Whole-study results and caveats: A prior analysis recorded that most TCR beta V segments were productive about 90% or about 30% of the time.

About this clone itself: Its matching antigen is unknown.

PCR primers comprised 60 Vbeta and 13 Jbeta primers. Sequencing used immunoSEQ multiplex PCR; TCRdb keeps in-frame clones, though not all of them. The table for this sample gives 70,000 to 100,000 clones. The sequence came from a man between 18 and 35 years old in good health and CMV-seropositive. Sequenced material: PBMCs.

The CDR3 loop reads CATSRGQGDQPQHF. Written as DNA, the CDR3 is TGTGCCACCAGCAGAGGACAGGGGGATCAGCCCCAGCATTTT. The V and J genes are TRBV15 and TRBJ1-5; 9 positions match TRBD1. The V segment lost 1 base and the J segment 5 bases; nucleotides outside the gene matches: 0. Germline V gives CDR1 LNHNV, CDR2 YYDKDF (reference sequence). The CDR3 sequence is 14 residues long.